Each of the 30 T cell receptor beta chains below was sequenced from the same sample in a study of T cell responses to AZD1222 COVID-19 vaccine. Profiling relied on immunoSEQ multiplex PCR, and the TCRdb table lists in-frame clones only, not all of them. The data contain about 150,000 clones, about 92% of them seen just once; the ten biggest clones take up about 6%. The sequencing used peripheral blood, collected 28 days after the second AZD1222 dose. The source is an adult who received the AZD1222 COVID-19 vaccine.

This chain's CDR3 is CASSVSRGGAFGELFF. CDR3 bases: TGTGCCAGCAGCGTATCCCGCGGGGGGGCTTTCGGGGAGCTGTTTTTT. J is TRBJ2-2 and V is TRBV9; 9 bases align to TRBD2. J gave up 7 bases and V 1 base, and 8 bases lay outside the gene matches. This CDR3 contains 16 residues. The V gene's germline CDR1 is SGDLS and CDR2 YYNGEE.

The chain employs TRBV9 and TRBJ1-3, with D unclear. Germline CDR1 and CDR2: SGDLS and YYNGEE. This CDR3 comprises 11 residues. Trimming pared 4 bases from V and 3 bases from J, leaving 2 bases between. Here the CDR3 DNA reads TGTGCCAGCAGCTATGGAAACACCATATATTTT. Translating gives CASSYGNTIYF.

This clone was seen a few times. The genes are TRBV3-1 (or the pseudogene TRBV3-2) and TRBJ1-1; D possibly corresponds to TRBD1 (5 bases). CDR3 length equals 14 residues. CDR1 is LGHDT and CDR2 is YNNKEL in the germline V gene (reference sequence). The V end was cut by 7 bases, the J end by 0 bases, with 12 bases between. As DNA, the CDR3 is TGTGCCAGCACCGACAGCAACATGAACACTGAAGCTTTCTTT. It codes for CASTDSNMNTEAFF.

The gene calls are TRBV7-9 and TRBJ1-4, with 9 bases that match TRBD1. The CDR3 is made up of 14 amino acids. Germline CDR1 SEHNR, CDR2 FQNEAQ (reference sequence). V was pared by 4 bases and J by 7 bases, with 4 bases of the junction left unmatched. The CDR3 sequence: CASSSGQGREKLFF. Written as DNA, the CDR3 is TGTGCCAGCAGCTCCGGACAGGGGCGTGAAAAACTGTTTTTT.

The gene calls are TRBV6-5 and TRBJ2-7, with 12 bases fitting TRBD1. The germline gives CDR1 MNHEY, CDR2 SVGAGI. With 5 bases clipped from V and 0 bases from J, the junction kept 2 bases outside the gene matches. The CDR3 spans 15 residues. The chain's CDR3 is CASSPGQGASYEQYF. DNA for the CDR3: TGTGCCAGCAGTCCGGGACAGGGGGCCTCCTACGAGCAGTACTTC.

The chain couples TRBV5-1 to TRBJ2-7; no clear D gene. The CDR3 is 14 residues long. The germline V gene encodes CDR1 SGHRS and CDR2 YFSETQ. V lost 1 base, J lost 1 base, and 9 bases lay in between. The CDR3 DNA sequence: TGCGCCAGCAGCTTGTTTGAGGTATCCTACGAGCAGTACTTC. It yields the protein CASSLFEVSYEQYF.

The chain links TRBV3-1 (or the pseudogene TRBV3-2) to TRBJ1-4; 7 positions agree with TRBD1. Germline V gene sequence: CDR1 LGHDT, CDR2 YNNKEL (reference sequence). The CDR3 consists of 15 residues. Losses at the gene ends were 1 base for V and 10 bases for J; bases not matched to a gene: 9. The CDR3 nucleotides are TGTGCCAGCAGCCAAGTATGGGACAGAGGAGGAAAACTGTTTTTT. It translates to CASSQVWDRGGKLFF.

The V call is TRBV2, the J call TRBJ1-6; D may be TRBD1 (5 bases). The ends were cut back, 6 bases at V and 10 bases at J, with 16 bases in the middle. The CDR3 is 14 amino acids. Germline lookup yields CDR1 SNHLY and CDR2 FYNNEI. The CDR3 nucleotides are TGTGCCAGCAGGAGACAGCCCTTAGGATCACCCCTCCACTTT. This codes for CASRRQPLGSPLHF.

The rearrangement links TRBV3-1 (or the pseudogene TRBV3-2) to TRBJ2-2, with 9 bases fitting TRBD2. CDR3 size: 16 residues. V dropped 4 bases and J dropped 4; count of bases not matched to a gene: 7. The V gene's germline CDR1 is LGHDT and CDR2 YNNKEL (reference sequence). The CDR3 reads CASSLNSGRVTGELFF. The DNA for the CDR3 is TGTGCCAGCAGCCTAAATAGCGGGAGAGTCACCGGGGAGCTGTTTTTT.

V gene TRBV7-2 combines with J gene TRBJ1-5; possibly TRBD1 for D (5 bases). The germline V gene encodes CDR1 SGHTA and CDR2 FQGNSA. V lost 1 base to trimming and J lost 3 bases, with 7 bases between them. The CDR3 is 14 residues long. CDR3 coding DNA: TGTGCCAGCAGCTTAGTCAGGGCCAATCAGCCCCAGCATTTT. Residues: CASSLVRANQPQHF. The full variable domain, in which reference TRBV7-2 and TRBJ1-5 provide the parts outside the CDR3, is GAGVSQSPSNKVTEKGKDVELRCDPISGHTALYWYRQSLGQGLEFLIYFQGNSAPDKSGLPSDRFSAERTGGSVSTLTIQRTQQEDSAVYLCASSLVRANQPQHFGDGTRLSIL.

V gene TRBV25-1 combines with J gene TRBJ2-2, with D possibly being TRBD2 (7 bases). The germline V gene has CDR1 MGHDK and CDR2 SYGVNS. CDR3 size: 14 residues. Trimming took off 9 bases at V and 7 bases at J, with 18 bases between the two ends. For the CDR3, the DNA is TGTGCCAGTCTAGGGGGGGCAGGGGTCGGGGAGCTGTTTTTT. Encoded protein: CASLGGAGVGELFF.

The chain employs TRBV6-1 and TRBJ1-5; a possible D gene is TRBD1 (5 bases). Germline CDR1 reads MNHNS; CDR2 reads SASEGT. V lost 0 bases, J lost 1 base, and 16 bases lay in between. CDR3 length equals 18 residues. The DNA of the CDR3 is TGTGCCAGCAGTGAAGCGCTTAATTCAGGGATGAGCAATCAGCCCCAGCATTTT. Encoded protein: CASSEALNSGMSNQPQHF.

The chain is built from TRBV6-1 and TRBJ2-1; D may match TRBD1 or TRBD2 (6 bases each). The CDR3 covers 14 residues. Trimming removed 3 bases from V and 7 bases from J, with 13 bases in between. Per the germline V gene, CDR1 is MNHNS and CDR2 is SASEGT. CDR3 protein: CASSEPGAGNEQFF. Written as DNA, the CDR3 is TGTGCCAGCAGTGAGCCGGGGGCGGGTAATGAGCAGTTCTTC.

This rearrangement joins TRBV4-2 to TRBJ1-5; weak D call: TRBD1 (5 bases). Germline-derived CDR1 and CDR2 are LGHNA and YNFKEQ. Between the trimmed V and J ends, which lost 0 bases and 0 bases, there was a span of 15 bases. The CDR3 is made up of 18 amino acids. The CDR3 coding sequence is TGTGCCAGCAGCCAAGATCGCGGGGGGATGTTTAGCAATCAGCCCCAGCATTTT. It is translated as CASSQDRGGMFSNQPQHF.

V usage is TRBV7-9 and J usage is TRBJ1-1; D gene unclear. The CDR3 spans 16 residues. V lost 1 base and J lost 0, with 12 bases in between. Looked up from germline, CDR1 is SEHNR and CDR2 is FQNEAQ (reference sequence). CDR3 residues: CASSLGDSRMNTEAFF. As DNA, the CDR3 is TGTGCCAGCAGCTTAGGCGATTCGCGGATGAACACTGAAGCTTTCTTT.

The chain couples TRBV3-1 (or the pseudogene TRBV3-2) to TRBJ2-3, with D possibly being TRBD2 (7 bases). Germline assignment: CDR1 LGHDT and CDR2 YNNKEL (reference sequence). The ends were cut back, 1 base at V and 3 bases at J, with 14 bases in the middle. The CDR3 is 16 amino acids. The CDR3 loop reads CASSQARGGGTDTQYF. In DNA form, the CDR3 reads TGTGCCAGCAGCCAAGCTAGAGGGGGGGGTACAGATACGCAGTATTTT.

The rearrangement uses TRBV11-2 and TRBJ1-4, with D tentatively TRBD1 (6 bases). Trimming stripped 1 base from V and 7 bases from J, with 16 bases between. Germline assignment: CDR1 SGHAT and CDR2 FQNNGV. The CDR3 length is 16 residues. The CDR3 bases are TGTGCCAGCAGCTTAGGGGTTCAGGGGCTTTCTGAAAAACTGTTTTTT. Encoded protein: CASSLGVQGLSEKLFF.

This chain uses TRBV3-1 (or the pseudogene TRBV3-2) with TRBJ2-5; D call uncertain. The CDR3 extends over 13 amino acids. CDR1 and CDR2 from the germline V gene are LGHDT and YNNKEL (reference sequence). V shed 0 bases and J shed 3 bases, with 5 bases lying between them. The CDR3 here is CASSQELKETQYF. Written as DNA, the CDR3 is TGTGCCAGCAGCCAAGAGCTTAAAGAGACCCAGTACTTC.

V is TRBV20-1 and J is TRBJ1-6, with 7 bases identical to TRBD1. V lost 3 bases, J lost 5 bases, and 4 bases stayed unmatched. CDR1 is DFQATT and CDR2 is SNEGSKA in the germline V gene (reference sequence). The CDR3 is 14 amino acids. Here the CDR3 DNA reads TGCAGTGCTAGTTCGGACAGGCATAATTCACCCCTCCACTTT. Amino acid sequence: CSASSDRHNSPLHF.

The CDR3 reads CASSPDRGRNSPLHF. The CDR3 DNA reads as TGTGCCAGCAGCCCAGACCGGGGAAGGAATTCACCCCTCCACTTT. This rearrangement joins TRBV7-3 to TRBJ1-6; the D is unclear. V shed 5 bases and J shed 7 bases, with 15 bases lying between them. This CDR3 is 15 amino acids long. In germline, CDR1 is SGHTA, CDR2 FQGTGA.

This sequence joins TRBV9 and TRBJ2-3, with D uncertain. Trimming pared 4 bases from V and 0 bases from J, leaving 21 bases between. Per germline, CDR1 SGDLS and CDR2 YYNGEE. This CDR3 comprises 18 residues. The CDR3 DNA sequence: TGTGCCAGCAGCCCAAGGGCACTCACCAGTTCTAGCACAGATACGCAGTATTTT. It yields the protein CASSPRALTSSSTDTQYF.

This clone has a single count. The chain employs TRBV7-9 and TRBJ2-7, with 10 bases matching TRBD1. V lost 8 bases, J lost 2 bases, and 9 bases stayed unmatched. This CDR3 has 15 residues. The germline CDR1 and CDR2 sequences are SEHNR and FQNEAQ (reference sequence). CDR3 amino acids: CASLNTGQGTYEQYF. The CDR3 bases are TGTGCCAGCCTAAATACGGGACAGGGGACCTACGAGCAGTACTTC.

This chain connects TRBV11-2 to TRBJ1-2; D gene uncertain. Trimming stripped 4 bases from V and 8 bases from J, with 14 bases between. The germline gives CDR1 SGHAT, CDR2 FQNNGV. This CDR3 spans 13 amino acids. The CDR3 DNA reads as TGTGCCAGCAGCTACACTACGGGAGGCGGCTACACCTTC. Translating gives CASSYTTGGGYTF.

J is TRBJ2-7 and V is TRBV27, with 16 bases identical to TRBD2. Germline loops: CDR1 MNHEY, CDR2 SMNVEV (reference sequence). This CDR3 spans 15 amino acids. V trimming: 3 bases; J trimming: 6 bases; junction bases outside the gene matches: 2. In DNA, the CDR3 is TGTGCCAGCAGTTTGGGACTAGCGGGGGGGCGCGAGCAGTACTTC. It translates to CASSLGLAGGREQYF.

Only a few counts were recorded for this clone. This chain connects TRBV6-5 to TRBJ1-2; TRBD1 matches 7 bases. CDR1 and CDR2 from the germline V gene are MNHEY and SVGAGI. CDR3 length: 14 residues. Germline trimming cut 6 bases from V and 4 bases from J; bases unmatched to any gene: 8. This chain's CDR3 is CASRADRQTYGYTF. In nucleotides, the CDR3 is TGTGCCAGCAGAGCGGACAGGCAAACCTATGGCTACACCTTC.

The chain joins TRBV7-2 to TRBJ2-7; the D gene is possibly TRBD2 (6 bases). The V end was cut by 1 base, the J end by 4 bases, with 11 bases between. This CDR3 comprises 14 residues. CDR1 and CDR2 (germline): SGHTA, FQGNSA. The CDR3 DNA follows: TGTGCCAGCAGCTTAGACGCGACTAGATACGAGCAGTACTTC. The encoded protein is CASSLDATRYEQYF.

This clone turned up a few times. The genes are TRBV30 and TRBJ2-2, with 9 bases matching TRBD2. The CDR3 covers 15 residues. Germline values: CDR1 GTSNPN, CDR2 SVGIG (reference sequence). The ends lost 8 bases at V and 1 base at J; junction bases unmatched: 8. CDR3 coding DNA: TGTGCCCACCCCCCGACTAGCGGGAACACCGGGGAGCTGTTTTTT. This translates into CAHPPTSGNTGELFF.

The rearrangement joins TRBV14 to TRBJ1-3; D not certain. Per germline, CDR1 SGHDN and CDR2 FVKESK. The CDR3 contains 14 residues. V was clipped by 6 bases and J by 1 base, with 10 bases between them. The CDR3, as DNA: TGTGCCAGCAGTCCGACCCTTTCTGGAAACACCATATATTTT. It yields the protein CASSPTLSGNTIYF.

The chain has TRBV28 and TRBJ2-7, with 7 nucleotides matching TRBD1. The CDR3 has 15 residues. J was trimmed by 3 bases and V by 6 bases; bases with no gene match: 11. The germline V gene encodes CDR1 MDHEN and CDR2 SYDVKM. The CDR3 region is CASSPTGSSRYEQYF. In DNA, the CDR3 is TGTGCCAGCAGCCCGACAGGGTCATCCCGCTACGAGCAGTACTTC.

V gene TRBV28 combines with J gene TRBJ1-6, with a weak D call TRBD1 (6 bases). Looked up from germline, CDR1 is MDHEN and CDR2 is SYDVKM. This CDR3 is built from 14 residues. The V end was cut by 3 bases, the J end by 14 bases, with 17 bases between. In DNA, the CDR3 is TGTGCCAGCAGTTTCGACAGGCAAAGGGCAACCCTCCACTTT. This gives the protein CASSFDRQRATLHF.